These 6 T cell receptor beta chains were sequenced from one sample in a study of blood T cell repertoires in COVID-19. The data were produced by immunoSEQ multiplex PCR, yet TCRdb's version contains in-frame clones alone and is incomplete. The sample lists 70,000 or so clones, almost 80% occurring once. Sequenced material: peripheral blood. Receptor source: a man between 60 and 75 years old with acute or convalescent COVID-19.

The chain combines TRBV30 with TRBJ1-2, with D possibly TRBD1 on 5 matching bases. V was trimmed by 4 bases and J by 10 bases, leaving 16 bases between them. The CDR3 is made up of 12 amino acids. Germline V lookup: CDR1 GTSNPN, CDR2 SVGIG (reference sequence). CDR3 nucleotides: TGTGCCTGGAATGCAGGGAACGTAGACTACACCTTC. It codes for CAWNAGNVDYTF.

The chain combines TRBV7-2 with TRBJ1-6, with 10 nucleotides matching TRBD1. V lost 4 bases, J lost 14 bases, and 8 bases stayed unmatched. The CDR3 has 14 amino acids. Germline V gene lookup returns CDR1 SGHTA and CDR2 FQGNSA. In DNA, the CDR3 is TGTGCCAGCAGCTCGACAGGGGGCGTTCTATCCCTCCACTTT. Translating it yields CASSSTGGVLSLHF.

J is TRBJ1-4 and V is TRBV7-2; D might be TRBD1 (6 bases). Germline CDR1 SGHTA, CDR2 FQGNSA. This CDR3 has 15 amino acids. V lost 5 bases and J 0 bases, leaving 10 bases between the germline ends. The DNA for the CDR3 is TGTGCCAGCAGCCCACGACAGGCAACTAATGAAAAACTGTTTTTT. Translating it yields CASSPRQATNEKLFF.

The J gene is TRBJ1-5, the V gene TRBV18; possibly TRBD1 for D (6 bases). V lost 4 bases and J 1 base, leaving 14 bases between the germline ends. The germline CDR1 and CDR2 sequences are KGHSH and LQKENI. The CDR3 spans 16 residues. CDR3 coding DNA: TGTGCCAGCTCACACAGGGAATATAGCAGCAATCAGCCCCAGCATTTT. Its translation: CASSHREYSSNQPQHF.

The chain has TRBV9 and TRBJ2-5, with D perhaps TRBD2 (5 bases). V lost 3 bases and J lost 5, with 11 bases in between. CDR3 size: 13 residues. Germline-derived CDR1 and CDR2 are SGDLS and YYNGEE. The CDR3 reads CASSAEGLETQYF. CDR3 nucleotides: TGTGCCAGCAGCGCCGAGGGATTGGAGACCCAGTACTTC.

V is TRBV29-1 and J is TRBJ1-1; TRBD1 matches at 9 bases. The CDR3 sequence is 13 residues long. J lost 2 bases, V lost 6 bases, and 4 bases had no gene match. Germline-derived CDR1 and CDR2 are SQVTM and ANQGSEA. CDR3 protein: CSVQDRGNTEAFF. The CDR3 region has the DNA TGCAGCGTCCAGGACAGGGGAAACACTGAAGCTTTCTTT.